Listed here are 23 T cell receptor beta chains from one sample, sequenced in a study of blood T cells in healthy people across ages (dated by TCRdb to 2015 to 2017). Library preparation was by 5' RACE. The instrument given in TCRdb is Illumina HiSeq 2500. A second PCR of roughly 7 to 11 cycles was performed with a sample-barcoded 5' primer and a J-beta primer mix. Clones were called with MiXCR by TCRdb after fastp trimmed the public reads at Q25, and only in-frame beta chains were retained. CDR3 protein sequences are deduplicated, and each keeps its most common genes and DNA. The sample table shows around 1,500,000 distinct CDR3 sequences, and approximately 38% are seen once. In total, the top ten clones hold 6.5% to 10% of the sample. Source material: blood. These receptors came from a young woman in good health.

The chain couples TRBV6-2 or TRBV6-3 to TRBJ2-3; D uncertain. The germline CDR1 and CDR2 sequences are MNHEY and SVGEGT. The CDR3 has 14 amino acids. With 0 bases removed from V and 2 bases from J, the gap between germline ends came to 6 bases. For the CDR3, the DNA is TGTGCCAGCAGTTACTCGTCCCTCACAGATACGCAGTATTTT. It translates to CASSYSSLTDTQYF.

This sequence joins TRBV20-1 and TRBJ2-5, with 10 bases lining up with TRBD2. With the DNA end fitting TRBJ2-7 better, the J assignment may be wrong. The germline CDR1 and CDR2 sequences are DFQATT and SNEGSKA (reference sequence). The CDR3 totals 14 residues. The CDR3 sequence: CSARDASGGHEQYF. The CDR3 coding sequence is TGCAGTGCTAGAGATGCTAGCGGGGGACACGAGCAGTACTTC.

This clonotype was counted only a few times. One end of the junction fails to match germline, which may point to a read error. This chain links TRBV3-1 with TRBJ2-1; weak D call: TRBD2 (6 bases). Per the germline V gene, CDR1 is LGHDT and CDR2 is YNNKEL (reference sequence). The length of the CDR3 is 14 residues. CDR3 DNA sequence: TGTGCCAGCACCCACCGGGACTCCAACAATGAGCAGTTCTTC. Translation gives CASTHRDSNNEQFF.

This chain connects TRBV30 to TRBJ1-2; a weak D match, TRBD1 (6 bases). CDR3 length equals 12 residues. Trimming removed 3 bases from V and 4 bases from J, with 9 bases in between. Germline V lookup: CDR1 GTSNPN, CDR2 SVGIG (reference sequence). The DNA for the CDR3 is TGTGCCTGGAGCGCAGGGGCCTATGGCTACACCTTC. It codes for CAWSAGAYGYTF.

With respect to this clonotype: At one end, the junction sequence differs from germline, possibly due to a read error. The chain recombines TRBV12-3 or TRBV12-4 with TRBJ1-2; 8 bases map to TRBD1. The CDR3 sequence is 13 residues long. The CDR3 DNA reads as TGTGCCGGCAGTTTCGGGACAGGAGATGGCTACACCTTC. This gives the protein CAGSFGTGDGYTF.

This clonotype was recorded a few times. This rearrangement joins TRBV20-1 to TRBJ2-1, with 10 bases fitting TRBD2. The CDR3 is made up of 14 amino acids. Germline loops: CDR1 DFQATT, CDR2 SNEGSKA (reference sequence). The ends lost 3 bases at V and 10 bases at J; junction bases unmatched: 9. CDR3 amino acids: CSASASGRANEQFF. The CDR3 DNA reads as TGCAGTGCTAGCGCCAGCGGGAGGGCCAACGAGCAGTTCTTC.

In this sample, this clonotype turned up a few times. The genes are TRBV25-1 and TRBJ1-2, with a tentative D call TRBD1 (6 bases). The CDR3 contains 13 residues. Germline V gene sequence: CDR1 MGHDK, CDR2 SYGVNS. V was cut by 7 bases and J by 4 bases, with 13 bases left in between. The CDR3 nucleotides read TGTGCCAGCACGGGGGGCAGAGCCTATGGCTACACCTTC. Its translation is CASTGGRAYGYTF.

The genes are TRBV4-1 and TRBJ2-5, with 8 bases matching TRBD1. Germline V gives CDR1 MGHRA, CDR2 YSYEKL. The CDR3 sequence is 17 residues long. Trimming removed 2 bases from V and 2 bases from J; junction bases left unmatched: 10. The CDR3 here is CASSQRGTGDPQETQYF. The CDR3 DNA is TGCGCCAGCAGCCAAAGGGGGACAGGAGACCCACAAGAGACCCAGTACTTC.

This clonotype has a handful of counts. The chain couples TRBV12-3 or TRBV12-4 to TRBJ1-6; TRBD1 is a possible D gene (6 bases). The V end was cut by 3 bases, the J end by 9 bases, with 15 bases between. The CDR3 runs 15 residues. This CDR3 is CASSFGQPPLSPLHF. The CDR3, as DNA: TGTGCCAGCAGTTTCGGACAGCCACCTCTTTCACCCCTCCACTTT.

This clonotype was counted between two and nine times. The rearrangement joins TRBV12-3 or TRBV12-4 to TRBJ2-5; D remains ambiguous. The CDR3 spans 12 residues. Trimming took 8 bases from V and 0 from J, leaving 7 bases between them. CDR3 amino acids: CASGSYQETQYF. CDR3 in DNA: TGTGCCAGCGGATCGTACCAAGAGACCCAGTACTTC.

This clonotype was detected many times. The rearrangement uses TRBV27 and TRBJ1-1; the D gene is possibly TRBD1 (5 bases). V lost 0 bases, J lost 1 base, and 6 bases lay in between. Per germline, CDR1 MNHEY and CDR2 SMNVEV (reference sequence). The CDR3 totals 14 residues. The CDR3 nucleotides read TGTGCCAGCAGTTTATCGGGGGGGAACACTGAAGCTTTCTTT. Residues: CASSLSGGNTEAFF.

V is TRBV4-2 and J is TRBJ2-1; the D is unclear. Gene TRBJ2-7 matches the end of the DNA better, so the J call may be wrong. The CDR3 has 16 amino acids. The germline V gene has CDR1 LGHNA and CDR2 YNFKEQ. The CDR3 DNA follows: TGTGCCAGCAGCCCTTCCGGGCGGAACTCCTACAATGAGCAGTACTTC. It yields the protein CASSPSGRNSYNEQYF.

The gene calls are TRBV27 and TRBJ2-3, with TRBD2 identical over 8 bases. CDR1 and CDR2 (germline): MNHEY, SMNVEV (reference sequence). CDR3 length equals 15 residues. The V and J ends lost 4 bases and 5 bases, in that order; junction bases with no gene match: 8. The DNA of the CDR3 is TGTGCCAGCAGTTCCTACGGGGGGGAGATAGATACGCAGTATTTT. Amino acids: CASSSYGGEIDTQYF.

This chain uses TRBV10-2 with TRBJ2-1; D is uncertain. V lost 6 bases to trimming and J lost 6 bases, with 15 bases between them. The germline V gene has CDR1 WSHSY and CDR2 SAAADI. This CDR3 has 14 residues. The CDR3 here is CASRKNKSGNEQFF. As DNA, the CDR3 is TGCGCCAGCAGGAAGAATAAGTCCGGCAATGAGCAGTTCTTC.

The CDR3 loop reads CASTRTLAGGLNEQFF. For the CDR3, the DNA is TGTGCCAGCACCCGGACTCTAGCGGGGGGGCTTAATGAGCAGTTCTTC. This rearrangement joins TRBV6-2 or TRBV6-3 to TRBJ2-1; 12 bases fit TRBD2. CDR1 MNHEY and CDR2 SVGEGT come from the germline V gene. The CDR3 totals 16 residues. After removal of 7 bases from V and 7 bases from J, the junction contained 11 bases not matched to a gene.

In the case of this clonotype: The junction departs from germline at one end; a sequencing error may be responsible. J is TRBJ2-7 and V is TRBV6-1, with D tentatively TRBD1 (7 bases). The length of the CDR3 is 13 residues. The germline V gene has CDR1 MNHNS and CDR2 SASEGT. The DNA of the CDR3 is TGTACCAGCACCAGGGGGGTCCTCCACGAGCAGTACTTC. This encodes CTSTRGVLHEQYF.

This chain connects TRBV6-2 or TRBV6-3 to TRBJ2-5, with 14 bases identical to TRBD2. The last part of the DNA fits TRBJ2-7 better; the J call may be wrong. Germline assignment: CDR1 MNHEY and CDR2 SVGEGT. The CDR3 is 15 residues long. CDR3 DNA sequence: TGTGCCAGCAGTACGGGACTAGCGGGAGACCACGAGCAGTACTTC. Translating gives CASSTGLAGDHEQYF.

J is TRBJ2-5 and V is TRBV2; TRBD2 agrees at 8 bases. The junction had 11 bases not matched to a gene; V was cut back by 6 bases and J by 2 bases. From germline, CDR1 is SNHLY and CDR2 FYNNEI. CDR3 length: 16 residues. The CDR3 here is CASRKRESRLQETQYF. The CDR3 DNA follows: TGTGCCAGCAGAAAGCGGGAGTCCCGGCTTCAAGAGACCCAGTACTTC.

This CDR3 reads CASSLRDSIRNEQFF. DNA for the CDR3: TGTGCCAGCAGCTTACGGGACTCGATAAGGAATGAGCAGTTCTTC. The chain joins TRBV7-3 to TRBJ2-1, with D tentatively TRBD2 (6 bases). Trimming cost V 2 bases and J 7 bases, with 15 bases left between them. The CDR3 runs 15 residues. CDR1 is SGHTA, CDR2 FQGTGA, per germline.

The chain combines TRBV28 with TRBJ2-7; the match to TRBD1 covers 7 bases. The CDR3 covers 14 residues. Trimming cost V 6 bases and J 5 bases; bases outside gene matches: 10. Germline CDR1 and CDR2: MDHEN and SYDVKM. CDR3 residues: CASRRKGALNEQYF. The CDR3, as DNA: TGTGCCAGCAGGCGGAAGGGGGCTCTTAACGAGCAGTACTTC.

This chain joins TRBV19 and TRBJ2-3, with TRBD2 matching over 12 bases. Germline CDR1 LNHDA, CDR2 SQIVND (reference sequence). The CDR3 sequence is 15 residues long. V dropped 4 bases and J dropped 3; count of bases not matched to a gene: 2. The CDR3 loop reads CASSRTSGMTDTQYF. The CDR3 DNA sequence: TGTGCCAGTAGTAGGACTAGCGGGATGACAGATACGCAGTATTTT.

This clonotype occurred many times. The genes are TRBV20-1 and TRBJ2-7; the D gene is possibly TRBD2 (5 bases). Germline V lookup: CDR1 DFQATT, CDR2 SNEGSKA (reference sequence). The CDR3 loop spans 14 amino acids. The V gene lost 6 bases and the J gene lost 5 bases, with 20 bases spanning the gap. CDR3 loop: CSAPSGILANEQYF. Written as DNA, the CDR3 is TGCAGTGCCCCGTCCGGGATCCTAGCCAACGAGCAGTACTTC.

This clonotype was recorded once. One base away lies a much larger clone, so this may be a sequencing read error. The chain uses TRBV27 and TRBJ2-7; no firm D call. Trimming took off 2 bases at V and 7 bases at J, with 18 bases between the two ends. This CDR3 spans 15 amino acids. Germline values: CDR1 MNHEY, CDR2 SMNVEV (reference sequence). The CDR3 sequence: CASSLGGYSYNEQYF. CDR3 bases: TGTGCCAGCAGTTTAGGCGGATACTCCTACAATGAGCAGTACTTC.